Listed here is a single T cell receptor beta chain. The sample is drawn from a study of T cell responses to AZD1222 COVID-19 vaccine. The data were produced by immunoSEQ multiplex PCR, yet TCRdb's version contains in-frame clones alone and is incomplete. The table records roughly 140,000 clones, roughly nine tenths of them present only once. V lost 10 bases and J lost 8, with 14 bases in between. This CDR3 is 11 amino acids long. The germline CDR1 and CDR2 sequences are MNHEY and SVGAGI. This sample comprised peripheral blood, obtained after recovery from COVID-19. The TCR originated in an adult who had recovered from COVID-19. This chain joins TRBV6-5 and TRBJ1-2; the D gene is possibly TRBD1 (6 bases). The CDR3 coding sequence is TGTGCCACAGGGGTTTCTCAAGGCTACACCTTC. Encoded protein: CATGVSQGYTF.